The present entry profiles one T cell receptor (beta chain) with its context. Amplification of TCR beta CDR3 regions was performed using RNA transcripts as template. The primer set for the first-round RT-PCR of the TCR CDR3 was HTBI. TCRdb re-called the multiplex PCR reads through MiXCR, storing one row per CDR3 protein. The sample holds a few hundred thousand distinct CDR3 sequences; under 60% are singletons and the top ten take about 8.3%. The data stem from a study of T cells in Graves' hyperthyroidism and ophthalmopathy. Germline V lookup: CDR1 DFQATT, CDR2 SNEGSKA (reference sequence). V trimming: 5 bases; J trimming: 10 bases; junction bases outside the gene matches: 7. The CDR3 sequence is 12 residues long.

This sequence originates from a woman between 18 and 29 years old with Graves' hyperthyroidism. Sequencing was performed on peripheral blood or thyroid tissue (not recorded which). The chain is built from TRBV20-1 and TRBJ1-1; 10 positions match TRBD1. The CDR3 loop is CSAYDRDRGAFF. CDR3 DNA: TGCAGTGCTTACGACAGGGACAGGGGAGCTTTCTTT.